Each of the 3 T cell receptor beta chains below was sequenced from the same sample in a study of blood T cells in healthy people across ages. A J-beta primer mix and a sample-barcoded 5' primer were used in a second PCR of about 7 to 12 cycles. Using its own MiXCR run on the 5' RACE reads, TCRdb lists one record per CDR3 protein. The sample gives around 800,000 distinct CDR3 sequences, around 62% of which show up once; around a quarter is in the top ten. What was sequenced was blood. Receptor source: a man aged 25 to 40 in good health.

The gene calls are TRBV28 and TRBJ2-2, with TRBD1 as a possible D gene (5 bases). Germline loops: CDR1 MDHEN, CDR2 SYDVKM. This CDR3 has 14 amino acids. Trimming took off 6 bases at V and 3 bases at J, with 11 bases between the two ends. CDR3 in amino acids: CASRPAGYTGELFF. As DNA, the CDR3 is TGTGCCAGCAGGCCGGCAGGGTACACCGGGGAGCTGTTTTTT.

This clonotype showed up just once. The chain recombines TRBV9 with TRBJ2-4, with TRBD2 matching 10 bases. The V gene end was trimmed by 3 bases and the J gene end by 7 bases; junction bases not matched to a gene: 13. Germline-derived CDR1 and CDR2 are SGDLS and YYNGEE. The CDR3 totals 17 residues. CDR3 protein: CASSAPSAGGPQNIQYF. The CDR3 region has the DNA TGTGCCAGCAGCGCGCCATCAGCGGGAGGGCCTCAGAACATTCAGTACTTC. Combining the CDR3 with reference TRBV9 and TRBJ2-4 gives the whole variable domain DSGVTQTPKHLITATGQRVTLRCSPRSGDLSVYWYQQSLDQGLQFLIQYYNGEERAKGNILERFSAQQFPDLHSELNLSSLELGDSALYFCASSAPSAGGPQNIQYFGAGTRLSVL.

Comments on this clonotype: Given a much more abundant clone one base away, this may be a read error. The rearrangement links TRBV12-3 or TRBV12-4 to TRBJ2-3; D uncertain. The CDR3 runs to 14 residues. The CDR3 DNA is TGTACCAGCAGTTTCGGTCAGCCCACAGATACGCAGTATTTT. Protein product: CTSSFGQPTDTQYF.